The next 24 T cell receptor beta chains were all read from a single sample in a study of patients and donors after allogeneic stem cell transplantation. Each CDR3 protein is one row after TCRdb ran MiXCR on the RT-PCR reads. The profile covers a few hundred thousand distinct CDR3 sequences, with roughly 38% appearing a single time and roughly 12% taken by the ten largest. Sequencing was performed on blood, either unsorted or a sorted T cell fraction (not recorded which). The receptors here all came from a human donor who was either an allogeneic HSCT recipient or a stem cell or donor lymphocyte infusion donor (not recorded which). It is not recorded whose cells these are; they may come from a transplant donor.

J is TRBJ2-2 and V is TRBV27; D unclear. V gave up 5 bases and J gave up 4 bases, with 20 bases separating them. This CDR3 region has 17 residues. Germline assignment: CDR1 MNHEY and CDR2 SMNVEV (reference sequence). CDR3 in DNA: TGTGCCAGCAGTCCCCTCGCGACCAAGGTGACCACCGGGGAGCTGTTTTTT. Protein: CASSPLATKVTTGELFF.

Here the CDR3 reads CASSQDPVRNQPQHF. The CDR3 nucleotides are TGCGCCAGCAGCCAAGATCCCGTACGAAATCAGCCCCAGCATTTT. This chain connects TRBV4-1 to TRBJ1-5; no firm D call. The CDR3 consists of 15 residues. V dropped 0 bases and J dropped 4 bases, with 10 bases sitting between them. CDR1 and CDR2 (germline): MGHRA, YSYEKL.

The rearrangement joins TRBV4-3 to TRBJ1-1, with unresolved D. The CDR3 consists of 12 residues. Per the germline V gene, CDR1 is LGHNA and CDR2 is YSLEER. V gave up 3 bases and J gave up 1 base, with 3 bases separating them. The CDR3 sequence is CASSHGNTEAFF. CDR3 coding DNA: TGCGCCAGCAGCCACGGGAACACTGAAGCTTTCTTT.

The chain recombines TRBV4-1 with TRBJ1-2; D is undetermined. The germline CDR1 and CDR2 sequences are MGHRA and YSYEKL. The V end lost 1 base, the J end lost 4 bases, and 13 bases lay between the germline ends. The CDR3 consists of 15 residues. CDR3 amino acids: CASSQGYSGFYGYTF. CDR3 in DNA: TGCGCCAGCAGCCAAGGATACAGCGGCTTCTATGGCTACACCTTC.

J is TRBJ1-2 and V is TRBV3-1; no clear D gene. The V gene lost 4 bases and the J gene lost 6 bases, with 9 bases spanning the gap. The CDR3 spans 12 residues. The germline CDR1 and CDR2 sequences are LGHDT and YNNKEL (reference sequence). CDR3 sequence (DNA): TGTGCCAGCAGCCGAACAGAGGATGGCTACACCTTC. It encodes CASSRTEDGYTF.

This chain connects TRBV5-1 to TRBJ1-2; D not certain. The CDR3 sequence is 15 residues long. Germline-derived CDR1 and CDR2 are SGHRS and YFSETQ. Between the trimmed V and J ends, which lost 0 bases and 0 bases, there was a span of 9 bases. The CDR3 loop reads CASSLGGRTNYGYTF. Here the CDR3 DNA reads TGCGCCAGCAGCTTGGGCGGCAGGACTAACTATGGCTACACCTTC.

The chain carries TRBV28 and TRBJ1-2, with D tentatively TRBD1 (5 bases). The V gene lost 6 bases and the J gene lost 7 bases, with 24 bases spanning the gap. CDR1 and CDR2 from the germline V gene are MDHEN and SYDVKM. This CDR3 region has 16 residues. The CDR3 nucleotides are TGTGCCAGCAGCCCCTCGGCGGCAGGGAGTGCTGCTGGCTACACCTTC. The encoded protein is CASSPSAAGSAAGYTF.

This clonotype was detected a few times. This rearrangement joins TRBV11-2 to TRBJ2-1, with 12 bases aligning to TRBD2. V dropped 5 bases and J dropped 7; count of bases not matched to a gene: 6. The CDR3 extends over 15 amino acids. CDR1 and CDR2 from the germline V gene are SGHAT and FQNNGV. CDR3 bases: TGTGCCAGCAGCCTCCTAGCGGGGGGGCTGAATGAGCAGTTCTTC. Protein: CASSLLAGGLNEQFF.

This clonotype was counted a few times. The chain is built from TRBV27 and TRBJ1-1; D is unclear. The CDR3 spans 13 residues. V lost 3 bases to trimming and J lost 1 base, with 6 bases between them. The germline V gene has CDR1 MNHEY and CDR2 SMNVEV (reference sequence). The CDR3 sequence is CASSFFRNTEAFF. The CDR3 DNA reads TGTGCCAGCAGTTTTTTCAGGAACACTGAAGCTTTCTTT.

The table lists this clonotype with a few counts. The J gene is TRBJ2-1, the V gene TRBV25-1; D is unresolved. The CDR3 is 15 residues long. Germline V lookup: CDR1 MGHDK, CDR2 SYGVNS. Trimming cost V 5 bases and J 9 bases, with 20 bases left between them. Here the CDR3 reads CASSSNPPGLPEQFF. The CDR3 region has the DNA TGTGCCAGCAGTTCCAACCCACCCGGGCTACCTGAGCAGTTCTTC.

The V call is TRBV5-4, the J call TRBJ2-1; 7 bases line up with TRBD1. Looked up from germline, CDR1 is SGHNT and CDR2 is YYREEE (reference sequence). V shed 6 bases, J shed 4 bases, and the junction held 13 bases outside the gene matches. CDR3 length equals 16 residues. CDR3: CASTWEQGLRYNEQFF. DNA of the CDR3: TGTGCCAGCACCTGGGAACAGGGGTTGAGATACAATGAGCAGTTCTTC.

The genes are TRBV24-1 and TRBJ1-2, with unresolved D. This CDR3 has 14 residues. Per germline, CDR1 KGHDR and CDR2 SFDVKD. Trimming stripped 2 bases from V and 7 bases from J, with 13 bases between. This chain's CDR3 is CATSDSNGDGGYTF. For the CDR3, the DNA is TGTGCCACCAGTGATTCGAACGGTGACGGTGGCTACACCTTC.

This sequence joins TRBV5-1 and TRBJ1-1, with D perhaps matching TRBD1 (6 bases). Germline V gives CDR1 SGHRS, CDR2 YFSETQ. Trimming removed 5 bases at V and 1 base at J, with 12 bases between. CDR3 length equals 14 residues. CDR3 protein: CASRLTGRNTEAFF. CDR3 coding DNA: TGCGCCAGCAGACTTACAGGGAGGAACACTGAAGCTTTCTTT.

This clonotype has only a few counts. V usage is TRBV20-1 and J usage is TRBJ1-1, with D maybe TRBD1 (6 bases). Germline V gene data show CDR1 as DFQATT and CDR2 as SNEGSKA (reference sequence). The V end was cut by 6 bases, the J end by 8 bases, with 13 bases between. CDR3 length equals 11 residues. Here the CDR3 DNA reads TGCAGTGCGCAGAACAGGGTCGAAGCTTTCTTT. This codes for CSAQNRVEAFF.

This clonotype was counted once. This sequence joins TRBV27 and TRBJ1-2; D not certain. CDR1 is MNHEY and CDR2 is SMNVEV in the germline V gene (reference sequence). The ends were cut back, 2 bases at V and 2 bases at J, with 12 bases in the middle. The CDR3 has 15 residues. For the CDR3, the DNA is TGTGCCAGCAGTTTAGACACGTCCCTCAACTATGGCTACACCTTC. Its protein product is CASSLDTSLNYGYTF.

The table lists this clonotype with a few counts. The chain links TRBV12-3 or TRBV12-4 to TRBJ1-3; D ambiguous. The V gene lost 3 bases and the J gene lost 0 bases, with 15 bases spanning the gap. The CDR3 is 17 residues long. The CDR3 nucleotides are TGTGCCAGCAGTTTCCCCGGACCGCTCTACTCTGGAAACACCATATATTTT. Translation gives CASSFPGPLYSGNTIYF.

The chain has TRBV20-1 and TRBJ2-1, with D uncertain. Germline assignment: CDR1 DFQATT and CDR2 SNEGSKA (reference sequence). Trimming took off 5 bases at V and 0 bases at J, with 11 bases between the two ends. The CDR3 runs 14 residues. CDR3 residues: CSASDPSSYNEQFF. CDR3 nucleotide sequence: TGCAGTGCTTCGGATCCTAGCTCCTACAATGAGCAGTTCTTC.

Note on this clonotype: An end of the junction differs from the germline gene, which may be a read error. V and J are TRBV12-3 or TRBV12-4 and TRBJ1-6, with TRBD1 identical over 10 bases. This CDR3 region has 15 residues. CDR3 protein: CASRPDRGILSPPHF. Here the CDR3 DNA reads TGTGCCAGCAGACCGGACAGGGGGATCTTGTCACCCCCCCACTTT.

The genes are TRBV5-5 and TRBJ2-1; tentative D call: TRBD2 (5 bases). Germline V gene data show CDR1 as SGHKS and CDR2 as YYEKEE (reference sequence). Trimming pared 1 base from V and 0 bases from J, leaving 11 bases between. This CDR3 region has 16 residues. For the CDR3, the DNA is TGTGCCAGCAGCTTGAGTCGGGGAAGCTCCTACAATGAGCAGTTCTTC. This encodes CASSLSRGSSYNEQFF.

The chain joins TRBV20-1 to TRBJ1-2; no clear D gene. This CDR3 is built from 11 residues. The V gene lost 7 bases and the J gene lost 7 bases, with 13 bases spanning the gap. Germline lookup yields CDR1 DFQATT and CDR2 SNEGSKA (reference sequence). CDR3 bases: TGCAGTGTATTGACGGGTAGTGGCTACACCTTC. This codes for CSVLTGSGYTF.

This clonotype showed up just a few times. The J gene is TRBJ1-2, the V gene TRBV7-9; D gene ambiguous. The CDR3 extends over 15 amino acids. Looked up from germline, CDR1 is SEHNR and CDR2 is FQNEAQ (reference sequence). V lost 3 bases and J 2 bases, leaving 13 bases between the germline ends. For the CDR3, the DNA is TGTGCCAGCAGCTTTCCCGGGCCATCAAACTATGGCTACACCTTC. Amino acids: CASSFPGPSNYGYTF.

This chain links TRBV20-1 with TRBJ1-6; no clear D. Between the trimmed V and J ends, which lost 5 bases and 0 bases, there was a span of 14 bases. This CDR3 has 16 amino acids. From germline, CDR1 is DFQATT and CDR2 SNEGSKA (reference sequence). The CDR3 spells CSAPGPRTSYNSPLHF. The CDR3 DNA follows: TGCAGTGCTCCCGGCCCGCGGACCTCCTATAATTCACCCCTCCACTTT.

This chain uses TRBV19 with TRBJ1-5; 9 positions agree with TRBD1. CDR1 is LNHDA, CDR2 SQIVND, per germline (reference sequence). The CDR3 is 15 amino acids. The junction had 12 bases not matched to a gene; V was cut back by 8 bases and J by 7 bases. CDR3 bases: TGTGCCAGTGTCGCCAAGCGACAGGGGGGCCAGCCCCAGCATTTT. It specifies CASVAKRQGGQPQHF.

This clonotype was seen a few times. The chain uses TRBV13 and TRBJ1-1, with D possibly being TRBD1 (5 bases). The germline gives CDR1 PRHDT, CDR2 FYEKMQ (reference sequence). V dropped 8 bases and J dropped 0 bases, with 16 bases sitting between them. The CDR3 sequence is 15 residues long. CDR3 coding DNA: TGTGCCAGCTCCCAGCTCCCAGGGCTGAACACTGAAGCTTTCTTT. Its protein product is CASSQLPGLNTEAFF. The full variable domain, in which reference TRBV13 and TRBJ1-1 provide the parts outside the CDR3, is AAGVIQSPRHLIKEKRETATLKCYPIPRHDTVYWYQQGPGQDPQFLISFYEKMQSDKGSIPDRFSAQQFSDYHSELNMSSLELGDSALYFCASSQLPGLNTEAFFGQGTRLTVV.